This TCR beta chain is drawn from a study of blood T cell repertoires in COVID-19. This clone was observed a handful of times. Germline V lookup: CDR1 LGHDT, CDR2 YNNKEL (reference sequence). The CDR3 runs 13 residues. V lost 1 base and J lost 13, with 13 bases in between. Per the authors' pipeline: Amplification of reference gene primers provided the estimated nucleated cell counts. TCRdb's copy holds only in-frame clones and misses some; the assay was immunoSEQ multiplex PCR. The V and J calls and clone size were taken over from that table, and D and trimming were inferred from the DNA. The sample carries roughly 100,000 clones, 84% recorded once.

The sequencing sample was made of peripheral blood. The receptor comes from a human donor in a cohort sampled during active or convalescent COVID-19. The J gene is TRBJ1-4, the V gene TRBV3-1 (or the pseudogene TRBV3-2); the D gene is possibly TRBD1 (6 bases). The CDR3 DNA reads TGTGCCAGCAGCCAAGGGGGGGGCGTGGGACTGTTTTTT. It yields the protein CASSQGGGVGLFF.